This T cell receptor (beta chain) derives from a study of blood T cells in healthy people across ages. Regarding the study as a whole: It was held that the diversity estimates obtained from one million T cells were underestimates.

Through a sample-barcoded 5' primer and a J-beta primer mix, a second PCR was run for 7 to 11 cycles. Each cDNA molecule received a tag from a template-switch adaptor that had 12 random nucleotides. TCRdb used MiXCR to reprocess the 5' RACE reads, holding one entry per CDR3 protein. Of around 780,000 distinct CDR3 sequences listed, 56% are singletons. The V gene's germline CDR1 is MNHEY and CDR2 SVGAGI. With 5 bases removed from V and 7 bases from J, the gap between germline ends came to 14 bases. The CDR3 has 14 residues. As for this clonotype: The antigen remains unidentified.

This clonotype originated in a man aged 35-49 years in good health. The chain employs TRBV6-5 and TRBJ1-4, with D perhaps TRBD1 (6 bases). Sequencing was performed on blood. CDR3 coding DNA: TGTGCCAGCAGTAGGACAGCCCAAGGTGAAAAACTGTTTTTT. Its protein is CASSRTAQGEKLFF.